The clone carrying this TCR beta chain appeared a single time. The source of the sample is a study of blood T cell repertoires in COVID-19. Overall study context: Spain, Italy and the United States supplied samples that represented acute and convalescent COVID-19. Sources were T cells, B-cell-depleted T cells, or PBMCs; the material itself was cDNA or gDNA.

As originally analysed: Estimation of nucleated cell counts was performed using reference gene primer amplification. Assay: immunoSEQ multiplex PCR; the TCRdb copy retains only in-frame clones and omits some. The DNA was the basis for D and trimming; V, J and clone size are from that table. Altogether approximately 100,000 clones are present, 80% to 90% being singletons, with the ten largest covering around 9.3%. The ends lost 7 bases at V and 3 bases at J; junction bases unmatched: 7. Germline V gene lookup returns CDR1 SGHAT and CDR2 FQDESV (reference sequence). The CDR3 is 14 amino acids. V and J are TRBV11-1 and TRBJ1-1; 8 nucleotides align to TRBD1. The TCR was taken from a human donor in a cohort sampled during active COVID-19. Sequenced sample: peripheral blood. CDR3 residues: CASKRTGLDTEAFF. The CDR3 nucleotides are TGTGCCAGCAAAAGGACAGGGTTGGACACTGAAGCTTTCTTT.